These 10 T cell receptor beta chains came from one sample sequenced in a study of blood T cell repertoires in COVID-19. The table came from immunoSEQ multiplex PCR; TCRdb's copy has only in-frame clones and leaves some out. The sample includes some 170,000 clones, around 85% of them seen just once. Sample: PBMCs or T cells enriched from blood (not recorded which). The receptor set was obtained from a man between 40 and 49 years old who had recovered from COVID-19.

This chain connects TRBV9 to TRBJ1-4; no clear D. Germline V gene sequence: CDR1 SGDLS, CDR2 YYNGEE. The V end lost 2 bases, the J end lost 0 bases, and 2 bases lay between the germline ends. The CDR3 covers 13 residues. CDR3 coding DNA: TGTGCCAGCAGCGTCTCAACTAATGAAAAACTGTTTTTT. Encoded protein: CASSVSTNEKLFF.

The V call is TRBV28, the J call TRBJ1-2; TRBD1 agrees at 7 bases. The J segment lost 3 bases and the V segment lost 6 bases, leaving 4 bases of the junction unmatched. In germline, CDR1 is MDHEN, CDR2 SYDVKM. The CDR3 extends over 13 amino acids. CDR3 sequence: CASSRGGDYGYTF. The CDR3 region has the DNA TGTGCCAGCAGCCGAGGGGGCGACTATGGCTACACCTTC.

This chain uses TRBV29-1 with TRBJ2-7, with D possibly matching TRBD1 (6 bases). Germline values: CDR1 SQVTM, CDR2 ANQGSEA. The V end was cut by 7 bases, the J end by 7 bases, with 17 bases between. The CDR3 loop spans 12 amino acids. The CDR3 coding sequence is TGCAGCGCCCAGGGACAAGGGGGTGAGCAGTACTTC. It codes for CSAQGQGGEQYF.

V is TRBV30 and J is TRBJ2-2; D unresolved. V lost 2 bases and J 6 bases, leaving 13 bases between the germline ends. Germline lookup yields CDR1 GTSNPN and CDR2 SVGIG (reference sequence). This CDR3 is 14 amino acids long. This chain's CDR3 is CAWSTMIEAGELFF. The CDR3 bases are TGTGCCTGGAGTACGATGATAGAGGCCGGGGAGCTGTTTTTT. The variable domain in full, with the rest retrieved from reference TRBV30 and TRBJ2-2, is SQTIHQWPATLVQPVGSPLSLECTVEGTSNPNLYWYRQAAGRGLQLLFYSVGIGQISSEVPQNLSASRPQDRQFILSSKKLLLSDSGFYLCAWSTMIEAGELFFGEGSRLTVL.

J is TRBJ2-2 and V is TRBV19, with D perhaps TRBD2 (6 bases). The length of the CDR3 is 15 residues. Per the germline V gene, CDR1 is LNHDA and CDR2 is SQIVND (reference sequence). V lost 10 bases to trimming and J lost 3 bases, with 18 bases between them. CDR3 DNA sequence: TGTGCCACCTCCAGCGGGCTACCTTACACCGGGGAGCTGTTTTTT. This sequence encodes CATSSGLPYTGELFF. Full variable domain (remainder filled in from reference TRBV19 and TRBJ2-2): DGGITQSPKYLFRKEGQNVTLSCEQNLNHDAMYWYRQDPGQGLRLIYYSQIVNDFQKGDIAEGYSVSREKKESFPLTVTSAQKNPTAFYLCATSSGLPYTGELFFGEGSRLTVL.

The rearrangement links TRBV27 to TRBJ2-1; D is perhaps TRBD2 (6 bases). V was clipped by 2 bases and J by 6 bases, with 11 bases between them. The CDR3 has 14 amino acids. The germline gives CDR1 MNHEY, CDR2 SMNVEV (reference sequence). Written as DNA, the CDR3 is TGTGCCAGCAGTTTAGGGGTGGGAGGCAATGAGCAGTTCTTC. Residues: CASSLGVGGNEQFF.

The chain uses TRBV19 and TRBJ2-6; D is uncertain. Trimming cost V 7 bases and J 0 bases, with 10 bases left between them. The CDR3 runs 15 residues. Germline assignment: CDR1 LNHDA and CDR2 SQIVND (reference sequence). The CDR3 sequence: CASKPRASGANVLTF. CDR3 nucleotide sequence: TGTGCCAGTAAACCCCGAGCCTCTGGGGCCAACGTCCTGACTTTC.

This clone has only one observation. In DNA form, the CDR3 reads TGTGCCAGCAGCATGACAGAAGGCTACACCTTC. Its translation is CASSMTEGYTF. This chain links TRBV7-9 with TRBJ1-2; D is perhaps TRBD1 (5 bases). CDR1 is SEHNR and CDR2 is FQNEAQ in the germline V gene (reference sequence). Trimming took off 5 bases at V and 8 bases at J, with 9 bases between the two ends. CDR3 length: 11 amino acids.

This chain joins TRBV5-1 and TRBJ1-1, with D possibly being TRBD1 (6 bases). The CDR3 runs to 15 residues. Germline assignment: CDR1 SGHRS and CDR2 YFSETQ. The V and J ends lost 0 bases and 1 base respectively, with 10 bases between them. CDR3 nucleotides: TGCGCCAGCAGCTTGGCCGGGACACAGAACACTGAAGCTTTCTTT. This sequence encodes CASSLAGTQNTEAFF.

The V call is TRBV3-1 (or the pseudogene TRBV3-2), the J call TRBJ2-5; 8 positions match TRBD1. The germline V gene has CDR1 LGHDT and CDR2 YNNKEL (reference sequence). The CDR3 consists of 16 residues. J gave up 5 bases and V 4 bases, and 12 bases lay outside the gene matches. The CDR3 here is CASSLKAGTGGETQYF. CDR3 DNA sequence: TGTGCCAGCAGCCTCAAGGCGGGAACAGGGGGGGAGACCCAGTACTTC.